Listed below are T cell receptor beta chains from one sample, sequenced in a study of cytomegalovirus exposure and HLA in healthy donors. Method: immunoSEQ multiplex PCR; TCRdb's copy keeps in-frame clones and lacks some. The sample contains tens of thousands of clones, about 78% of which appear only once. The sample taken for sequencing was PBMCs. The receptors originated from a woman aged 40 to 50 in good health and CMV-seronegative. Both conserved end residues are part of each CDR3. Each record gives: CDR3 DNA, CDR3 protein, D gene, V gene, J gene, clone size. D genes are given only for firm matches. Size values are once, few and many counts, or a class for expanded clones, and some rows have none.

TGTGCCAGCAGTTTGTCAGAAGGACAGGGGGGCCAGCCCCAGCATTTT,CASSLSEGQGGQPQHF,TRBD1,TRBV28,TRBJ1-5,.
TGTGCCAGCAGTCACCCGCAGCGGGTCGCCTACGAGCAGTACTTC,CASSHPQRVAYEQYF,.,TRBV27,TRBJ2-7,.
TGTGCCAGCAGTGAGGGCGGGGGACCGAACACCGGGGAGCTGTTTTTT,CASSEGGGPNTGELFF,TRBD2,TRBV6-1,TRBJ2-2,.
TGTGCCAGCAGCCTTTCGACTAGCGGGATTTTAGATACGCAGTATTTT,CASSLSTSGILDTQYF,TRBD2,TRBV7-2,TRBJ2-3,.
TGTGCCAGCAGCTATGGAGGGGATCAGCCCCAGCATTTT,CASSYGGDQPQHF,.,TRBV5-6,TRBJ1-5,few
TGTGCCAGCAGCGTAGGGCTGCAATCCTACAATGAGCAGTTCTTC,CASSVGLQSYNEQFF,.,TRBV9,TRBJ2-1,.
TGTGCCAGCAGCCCGCGTCTAAGCGGGAGAGCATCCGAGCAGTACTTC,CASSPRLSGRASEQYF,TRBD2,TRBV5-4,TRBJ2-7,.
TGTGCCATCAGTGGGACTAGCGGGAGGAGCTCCTACGAGCAGTACTTC,CAISGTSGRSSYEQYF,TRBD2,TRBV10-3,TRBJ2-7,.
TGTGCCAGCAGCGTCATAGCGGGAGAAGAGACCCAGTACTTC,CASSVIAGEETQYF,TRBD2,TRBV14,TRBJ2-5,once
TGTGCCAGCAGCCGGACAGCCTTTAACTATGGCTACACCTTC,CASSRTAFNYGYTF,.,TRBV6-4,TRBJ1-2,.
TGTGCCAGCAGCGAATCCACCGTGACCGGGAACCCTAGCACAGATACGCAGTATTTT,CASSESTVTGNPSTDTQYF,.,TRBV9,TRBJ2-3,.
TGTGCCAGCAGCACCGGGGACAGACCTAATGAAAAACTGTTTTTT,CASSTGDRPNEKLFF,TRBD1,TRBV5-4,TRBJ1-4,.
TGTGCCAGCTCAATCACTAGCGGGAGGAAGACCGGGGAGCTGTTTTTT,CASSITSGRKTGELFF,TRBD2,TRBV18,TRBJ2-2,.
TGTGCCACCAGCAGCCGCGGACAGCGCGTACAAGAGACCCAGTACTTC,CATSSRGQRVQETQYF,.,TRBV15,TRBJ2-5,few
TGTGCCAGCAGCTTGGGACTAGCGGGCTACGGCTCCTACAATGAGCAGTTCTTC,CASSLGLAGYGSYNEQFF,TRBD2,TRBV5-6,TRBJ2-1,.
TGTGCCAGCAGCGTAGGAAGCCCGGGGACCCAGTACTTC,CASSVGSPGTQYF,.,TRBV9,TRBJ2-5,.
TGTGCCAGCAGCCTACTACGCCAAGAGACCCAGTACTTC,CASSLLRQETQYF,.,TRBV11-2,TRBJ2-5,.
TGTGCCAGCAGCAGACAGGGATGGTACGAGCAGTACTTC,CASSRQGWYEQYF,TRBD1,TRBV9,TRBJ2-7,.
TGTGCCAGCAGCGTAGATTTAGGGACAGCCTATGGCTACACCTTC,CASSVDLGTAYGYTF,TRBD1,TRBV9,TRBJ1-2,.
TGTGCCAGTAGTCCTCAGGGAGGCTATCAGCCCCAGCATTTT,CASSPQGGYQPQHF,.,TRBV19,TRBJ1-5,.
TGTGCCAGCAGCTCACCAGAAAACATTCAGTACTTC,CASSSPENIQYF,.,TRBV5-8,TRBJ2-4,.
TGTGCCAGCAGTTTGGAGGGATCCCGCGCCTATGGCTACACCTTC,CASSLEGSRAYGYTF,.,TRBV28,TRBJ1-2,.
TGTGCCTGGAGAGACAAAGCTAACTATGGCTACACCTTC,CAWRDKANYGYTF,.,TRBV30,TRBJ1-2,.
TGTGCCAGCAGTTACTGGGCCCAAGGCTACACCTTC,CASSYWAQGYTF,.,TRBV6-5,TRBJ1-2,.
TGTGCCAGCTCCCCAAACAGGGCAGGCGAGCAGTACTTC,CASSPNRAGEQYF,.,TRBV18,TRBJ2-7,.
TGTGCCAGCAGTTCTCGGACAGGGAGGTACGGCAATCAGCCCCAGCATTTT,CASSSRTGRYGNQPQHF,TRBD1,TRBV5-6,TRBJ1-5,.
TGTGCCAGCAGTTTAGACAGGGGCGAGCAGTACTTC,CASSLDRGEQYF,TRBD1,TRBV6-6,TRBJ2-7,few
TGTGCCAGCAGCTTAGAGAGGGGGCTCACAGATACGCAGTATTTT,CASSLERGLTDTQYF,TRBD1,TRBV11-2,TRBJ2-3,.
TGTGCCAGCAGTTGGCCCGCTAGTTATAATCAGCCCCAGCATTTT,CASSWPASYNQPQHF,.,TRBV28,TRBJ1-5,.
TGTGCCAGCAGCTTAAGGACAGGCTACGAGCAGTGCTTC,CASSLRTGYEQCF,TRBD1,TRBV7-6,TRBJ2-7,.
TGTGCCATCAGTGAATCGACAGGGGGAAAAGAGACCCAGTACTTC,CAISESTGGKETQYF,TRBD1,TRBV10-3,TRBJ2-5,.
TGTGCCAGTAGTATAGCGGGCAGGGTGGGTCAGCCCCAGCATTTT,CASSIAGRVGQPQHF,.,TRBV19,TRBJ1-5,.
TGTGCCAGTAGTAAAGGGACTAGCCGCTACGAGCAGTACTTC,CASSKGTSRYEQYF,TRBD2,TRBV19,TRBJ2-7,.
TGTGCCAGCAGTGGAGAGGGCAATCAGCCCCAGCATTTT,CASSGEGNQPQHF,.,TRBV7-9,TRBJ1-5,.
TGTGCCAGCAGCCCTCCGGGTTCCGGAGGCAATCAGCCCCAGCATTTT,CASSPPGSGGNQPQHF,.,TRBV28,TRBJ1-5,.
TGTGCCAGCAGCTTGGGGAGGGTGGTGGGCACAGATACGCAGTATTTT,CASSLGRVVGTDTQYF,.,TRBV5-8,TRBJ2-3,once
TGCGCCAGCAGTCTTGGACTTAGCACAGATACGCAGTATTTT,CASSLGLSTDTQYF,.,TRBV23-1,TRBJ2-3,.
TGTGCCAGCAGCCTCCGACTAGCGGGAGAGATAGAGACCCAGTACTTC,CASSLRLAGEIETQYF,TRBD2,TRBV7-8,TRBJ2-5,.
TGTGCCAGCAGGCAGAGTCGGGGGGCTCTTGTAACTGAAGCTTTCTTT,CASRQSRGALVTEAFF,.,TRBV7-9,TRBJ1-1,.
TGTGCCAGCAGTTACTCGTTTTTAGCTGCGGGGGATACGCAGTATTTT,CASSYSFLAAGDTQYF,.,TRBV6-5,TRBJ2-3,.